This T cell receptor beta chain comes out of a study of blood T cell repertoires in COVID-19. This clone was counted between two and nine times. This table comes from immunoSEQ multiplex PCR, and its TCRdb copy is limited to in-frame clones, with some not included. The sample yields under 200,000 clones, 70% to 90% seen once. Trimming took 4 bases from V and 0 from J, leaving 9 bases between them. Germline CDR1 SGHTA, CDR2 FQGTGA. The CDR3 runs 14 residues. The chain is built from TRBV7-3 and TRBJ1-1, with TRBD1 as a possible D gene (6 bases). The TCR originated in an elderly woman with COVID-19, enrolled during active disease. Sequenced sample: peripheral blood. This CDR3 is CASSSTGLNTEAFF. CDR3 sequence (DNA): TGTGCCAGCAGCTCCACAGGGCTGAACACTGAAGCTTTCTTT.